The source of this T cell receptor (beta chain) is a study of CD8 T cells in Susac syndrome. Whole-study findings and limits: Individuals included in the TCR sequencing and HLA analysis were acknowledged by the study to be relatively few in number.

Random-hexamer reverse transcription was applied to about 0.5 to 1 ug RNA. Amplification of TCR beta CDR3 was carried out by immunoSEQ multiplex PCR, which covered 54 Vbeta and 13 Jbeta segments. TCRdb independently ran MiXCR on the immunoSEQ multiplex PCR reads; one entry per CDR3 protein. The sample lists 350,000 to 550,000 distinct CDR3 sequences, approximately 89% occurring once. The authors carried out high-throughput sequencing of TCR beta. They applied it to CD8+ and CD4+ T cells obtained from blood. In contrast to the negatively isolated CD8+ and CD4+ T cells, TEMRA cells were FACS-enriched. As concerns this clonotype: Its antigen remains unknown.

Sequenced: CD8+ T cells from PBMCs. The receptor was derived from a human donor with multiple sclerosis.

The chain's CDR3 is CASSEISYSNQPQHF. The CDR3 bases are TGTGCCAGCAGTGAGATTTCCTATAGCAATCAGCCCCAGCATTTT. The genes are TRBV2 and TRBJ1-5; D remains ambiguous. CDR3 size: 15 residues. CDR1 is SNHLY and CDR2 is FYNNEI in the germline V gene. Trimming pared 3 bases from V and 0 bases from J, leaving 9 bases between.